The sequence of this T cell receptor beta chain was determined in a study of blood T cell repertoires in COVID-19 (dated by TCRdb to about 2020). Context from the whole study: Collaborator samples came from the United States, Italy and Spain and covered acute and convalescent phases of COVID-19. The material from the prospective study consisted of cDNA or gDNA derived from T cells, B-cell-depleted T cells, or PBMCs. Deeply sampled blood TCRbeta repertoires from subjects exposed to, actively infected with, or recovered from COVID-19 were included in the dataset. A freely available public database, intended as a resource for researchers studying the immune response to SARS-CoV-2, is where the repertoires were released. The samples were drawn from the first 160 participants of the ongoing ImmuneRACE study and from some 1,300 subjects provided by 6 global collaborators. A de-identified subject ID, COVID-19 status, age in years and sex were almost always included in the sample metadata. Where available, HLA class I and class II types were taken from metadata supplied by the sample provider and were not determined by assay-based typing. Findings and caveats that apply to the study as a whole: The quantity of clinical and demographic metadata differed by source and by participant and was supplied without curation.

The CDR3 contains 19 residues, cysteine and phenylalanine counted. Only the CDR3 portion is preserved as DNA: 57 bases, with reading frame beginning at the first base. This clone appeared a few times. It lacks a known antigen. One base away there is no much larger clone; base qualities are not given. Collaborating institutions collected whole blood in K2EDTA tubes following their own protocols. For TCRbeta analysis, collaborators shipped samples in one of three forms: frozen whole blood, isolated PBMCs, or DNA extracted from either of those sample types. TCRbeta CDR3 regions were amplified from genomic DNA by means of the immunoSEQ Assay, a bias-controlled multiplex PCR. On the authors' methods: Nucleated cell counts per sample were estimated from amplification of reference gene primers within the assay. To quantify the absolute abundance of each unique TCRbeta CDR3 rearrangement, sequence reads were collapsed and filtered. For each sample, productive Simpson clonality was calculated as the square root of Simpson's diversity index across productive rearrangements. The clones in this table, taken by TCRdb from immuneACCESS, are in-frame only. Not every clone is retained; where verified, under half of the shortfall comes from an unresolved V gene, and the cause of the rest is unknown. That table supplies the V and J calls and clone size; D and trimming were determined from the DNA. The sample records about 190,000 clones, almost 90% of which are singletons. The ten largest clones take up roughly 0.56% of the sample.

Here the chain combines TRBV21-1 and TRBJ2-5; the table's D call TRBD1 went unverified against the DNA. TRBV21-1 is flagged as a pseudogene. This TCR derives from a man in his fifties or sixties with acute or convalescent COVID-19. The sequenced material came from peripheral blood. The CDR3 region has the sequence CASSGQGNLLEDSQETQYF. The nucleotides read TGTGCCAGCAGCGGACAGGGAAACCTACTAGAAGATAGCCAAGAGACCCAGTACTTC.